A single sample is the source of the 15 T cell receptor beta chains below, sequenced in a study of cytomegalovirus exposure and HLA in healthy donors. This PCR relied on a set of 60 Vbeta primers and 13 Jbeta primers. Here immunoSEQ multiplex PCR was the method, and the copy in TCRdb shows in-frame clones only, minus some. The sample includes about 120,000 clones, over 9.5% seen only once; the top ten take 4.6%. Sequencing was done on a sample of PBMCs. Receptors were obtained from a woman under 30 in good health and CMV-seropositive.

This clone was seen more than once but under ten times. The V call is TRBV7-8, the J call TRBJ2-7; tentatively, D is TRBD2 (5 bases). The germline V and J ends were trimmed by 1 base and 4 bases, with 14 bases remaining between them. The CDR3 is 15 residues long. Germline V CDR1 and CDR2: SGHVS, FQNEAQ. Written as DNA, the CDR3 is TGTGCCAGCAGCTTAGATCTAGGACTGGCGTACGAGCAGTACTTC. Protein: CASSLDLGLAYEQYF.

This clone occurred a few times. The CDR3, as DNA: TGTGCCTGGAGTTTGGGGGGACTAGCGGGAGTACTTAATGAGCAGTTCTTC. Its translation: CAWSLGGLAGVLNEQFF. The chain is built from TRBV30 and TRBJ2-1; 14 nucleotides agree with TRBD2. CDR3 size: 17 residues. Germline lookup yields CDR1 GTSNPN and CDR2 SVGIG (reference sequence). Losses at the gene ends were 2 bases for V and 7 bases for J; bases not matched to a gene: 10.

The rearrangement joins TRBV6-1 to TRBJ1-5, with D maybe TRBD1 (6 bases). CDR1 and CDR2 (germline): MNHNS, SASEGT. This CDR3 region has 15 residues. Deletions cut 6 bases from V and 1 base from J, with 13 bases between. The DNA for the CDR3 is TGTGCCAGCAGGAGCGGGGGGCAGAGCAATCAGCCCCAGCATTTT. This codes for CASRSGGQSNQPQHF.

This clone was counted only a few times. CDR3 sequence reads: CASSLARLDYGYTF. The CDR3 nucleotides are TGTGCCAGCAGCTTAGCCAGGCTCGACTATGGCTACACCTTC. This sequence joins TRBV7-9 and TRBJ1-2; no definite D call. The germline gives CDR1 SEHNR, CDR2 FQNEAQ (reference sequence). This CDR3 region has 14 residues. The germline V and J ends were trimmed by 0 bases and 3 bases, with 8 bases remaining between them.

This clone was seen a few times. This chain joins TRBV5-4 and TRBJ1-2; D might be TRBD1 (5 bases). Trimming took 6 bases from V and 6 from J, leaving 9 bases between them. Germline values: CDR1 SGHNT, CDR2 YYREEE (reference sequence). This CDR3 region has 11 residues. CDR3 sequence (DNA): TGTGCCAGCACCTTAGGGGATGGCTACACCTTC. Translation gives CASTLGDGYTF.

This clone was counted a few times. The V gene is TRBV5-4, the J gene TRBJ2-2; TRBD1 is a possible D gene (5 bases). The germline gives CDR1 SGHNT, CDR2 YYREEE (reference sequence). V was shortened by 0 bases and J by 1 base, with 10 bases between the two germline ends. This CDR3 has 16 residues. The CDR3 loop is CASSLAGDRNTGELFF. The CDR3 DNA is TGTGCCAGCAGCTTGGCCGGCGACAGGAACACCGGGGAGCTGTTTTTT.

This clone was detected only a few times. The CDR3 DNA sequence: TGCAGCGGGGGGGCTAGCGGGTCCTCCTACGAGCAGTACTTC. Amino acids: CSGGASGSSYEQYF. The genes are TRBV29-1 and TRBJ2-7, with TRBD2 matching 8 bases. Germline V lookup: CDR1 SQVTM, CDR2 ANQGSEA. V gave up 7 bases and J gave up 0 bases; unmatched junction bases: 8. This CDR3 is built from 14 residues.

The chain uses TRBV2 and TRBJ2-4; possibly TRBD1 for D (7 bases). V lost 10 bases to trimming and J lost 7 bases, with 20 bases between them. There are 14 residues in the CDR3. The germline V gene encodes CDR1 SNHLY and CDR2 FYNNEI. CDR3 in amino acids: CATVTPGGFNIQYF. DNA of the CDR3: TGTGCCACCGTGACGCCAGGGGGGTTTAACATTCAGTACTTC. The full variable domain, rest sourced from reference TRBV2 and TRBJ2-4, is EPEVTQTPSHQVTQMGQEVILRCVPISNHLYFYWYRQILGQKVEFLVSFYNNEISEKSEIFDDQFSVERPDGSNFTLKIRSTKLEDSAMYFCATVTPGGFNIQYFGAGTRLSVL.

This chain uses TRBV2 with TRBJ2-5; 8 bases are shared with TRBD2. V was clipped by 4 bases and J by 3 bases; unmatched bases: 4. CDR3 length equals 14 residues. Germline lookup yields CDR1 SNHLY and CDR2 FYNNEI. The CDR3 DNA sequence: TGTGCCAGCAGTGGTAGCGGGAATAAAGAGACCCAGTACTTC. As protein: CASSGSGNKETQYF.

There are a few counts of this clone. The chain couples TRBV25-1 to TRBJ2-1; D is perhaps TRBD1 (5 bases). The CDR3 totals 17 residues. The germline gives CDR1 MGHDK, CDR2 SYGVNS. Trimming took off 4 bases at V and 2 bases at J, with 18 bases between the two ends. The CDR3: CASSGPQKGLTYNEQFF. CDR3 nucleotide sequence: TGTGCCAGCAGTGGCCCCCAAAAGGGGCTTACCTACAATGAGCAGTTCTTC.

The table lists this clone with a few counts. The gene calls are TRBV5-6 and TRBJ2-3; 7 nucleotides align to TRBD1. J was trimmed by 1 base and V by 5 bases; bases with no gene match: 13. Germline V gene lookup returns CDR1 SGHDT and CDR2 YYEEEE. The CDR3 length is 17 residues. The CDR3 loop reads CASRYLARGRGTDTQYF. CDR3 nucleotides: TGTGCCAGCAGATATCTCGCGAGGGGGCGCGGCACAGATACGCAGTATTTT.

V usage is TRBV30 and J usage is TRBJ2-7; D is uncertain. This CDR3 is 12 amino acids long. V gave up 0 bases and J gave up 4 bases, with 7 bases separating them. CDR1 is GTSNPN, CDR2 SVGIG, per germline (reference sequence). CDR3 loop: CAWSVPGYEQYF. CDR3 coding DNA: TGTGCCTGGAGTGTACCGGGTTACGAGCAGTACTTC.

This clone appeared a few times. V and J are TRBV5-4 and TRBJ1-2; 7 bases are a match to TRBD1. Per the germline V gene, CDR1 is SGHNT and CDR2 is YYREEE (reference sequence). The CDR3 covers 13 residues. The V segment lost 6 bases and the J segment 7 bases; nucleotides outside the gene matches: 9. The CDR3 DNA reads TGTGCCAGCAACCGACAGGGAGGATCTGGCTACACCTTC. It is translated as CASNRQGGSGYTF.

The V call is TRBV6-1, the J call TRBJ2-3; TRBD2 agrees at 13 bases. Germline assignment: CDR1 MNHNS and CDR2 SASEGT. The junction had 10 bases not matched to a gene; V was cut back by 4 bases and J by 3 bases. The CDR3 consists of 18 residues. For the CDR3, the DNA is TGTGCCAGCAGTGCCCCCAAGGGGACTAGCGGGAAGACAGATACGCAGTATTTT. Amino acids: CASSAPKGTSGKTDTQYF.

The CDR3 DNA reads as TGTGCCAGCAGCTCGGGGGTTAACTATGGCTACACCTTC. Translated: CASSSGVNYGYTF. V gene TRBV7-8 combines with J gene TRBJ1-2, with D maybe TRBD1 (5 bases). Germline lookup yields CDR1 SGHVS and CDR2 FQNEAQ. Trimming took off 4 bases at V and 1 base at J, with 7 bases between the two ends. The CDR3 has 13 amino acids.